These 31 T cell receptor beta chains came from one sample sequenced in a study of CD8 T cell repertoires and HIV-1 epitope variants. Assay used: immunoSEQ multiplex PCR; TCRdb lists only in-frame clones, some missing. The sample includes 2,500 to 3,000 clones, roughly 70% of them seen just once. These receptors' antigens are unknown. The sample taken for sequencing was cultured CD8+ T cells derived from PBMCs. The receptors derive from a male donor with HIV.

The count of this clone is one. The genes are TRBV7-2 and TRBJ2-3, with D unclear. The CDR3 loop spans 14 amino acids. V lost 0 bases and J lost 4, with 8 bases in between. CDR1 and CDR2 (germline): SGHTA, FQGNSA. The CDR3 nucleotides are TGTGCCAGCAGCTTAGCTAGAGGAGCAGATACGCAGTATTTT. This translates into CASSLARGADTQYF.

The chain combines TRBV27 with TRBJ2-1, with D possibly TRBD1 on 7 matching bases. This CDR3 contains 16 residues. Trimming stripped 2 bases from V and 3 bases from J, with 14 bases between. Germline V gene sequence: CDR1 MNHEY, CDR2 SMNVEV (reference sequence). DNA for the CDR3: TGTGCCAGCAGTTTAAGGGCAGGGGGAGGCTACAATGAGCAGTTCTTC. Residues: CASSLRAGGGYNEQFF.

This clone is a singleton in its sample. This CDR3 reads CASSPGPGGTEAFF. The CDR3 coding sequence is TGTGCCAGCAGCCCCGGCCCTGGGGGAACTGAAGCTTTCTTT. This chain joins TRBV28 and TRBJ1-1; D is possibly TRBD1 (5 bases). CDR1 is MDHEN and CDR2 is SYDVKM in the germline V gene. With 6 bases removed from V and 5 bases from J, the gap between germline ends came to 16 bases. CDR3 length: 14 residues.

This clone has a handful of counts. The V and J genes are TRBV5-1 and TRBJ2-7; D could derive from TRBD1 or TRBD2 (5 bases each). The CDR3 has 13 residues. Trimming pared 4 bases from V and 3 bases from J, leaving 11 bases between. The germline gives CDR1 SGHRS, CDR2 YFSETQ. The CDR3 DNA is TGCGCCAGCAGCCCATGGGACGGCTACGAGCAGTACTTC. The encoded protein is CASSPWDGYEQYF.

The V gene is TRBV7-3, the J gene TRBJ1-5; D remains unclear. CDR3 length: 16 amino acids. Germline lookup yields CDR1 SGHTA and CDR2 FQGTGA. V dropped 1 base and J dropped 2 bases, with 12 bases sitting between them. The CDR3 bases are TGTGCCAGCAGCTTAAATGGAGGGTTGCGCAATCAGCCCCAGCATTTT. Its protein product is CASSLNGGLRNQPQHF. Based on the CDR3 plus reference TRBV7-3 and TRBJ1-5, the full variable domain is GAGVSQTPSNKVTEKGKYVELRCDPISGHTALYWYRQSLGQGPEFLIYFQGTGAADDSGLPNDRFFAVRPEGSVSTLKIQRTERGDSAVYLCASSLNGGLRNQPQHFGDGTRLSIL.

The V call is TRBV9, the J call TRBJ2-1, with 7 bases identical to TRBD1. V gave up 3 bases and J gave up 6 bases; unmatched junction bases: 6. Germline values: CDR1 SGDLS, CDR2 YYNGEE. This CDR3 spans 14 amino acids. CDR3 bases: TGTGCCAGCAGCGCCGGGGACAGCCCCAATGAGCAGTTCTTC. Its translation is CASSAGDSPNEQFF.

V usage is TRBV5-4 and J usage is TRBJ1-6; 10 nucleotides match TRBD1. The V and J ends lost 4 bases and 1 base, in that order; junction bases with no gene match: 5. CDR1 SGHNT and CDR2 YYREEE come from the germline V gene (reference sequence). The CDR3 consists of 17 residues. The chain's CDR3 is CASSAGTGVSYNSPLHF. For the CDR3, the DNA is TGTGCCAGCAGCGCCGGGACAGGGGTTTCCTATAATTCACCCCTCCACTTT.

This clone is a singleton in its sample. The CDR3 region is CASSQDSRGAHTEAFF. The CDR3 nucleotides are TGCGCCAGCAGCCAAGATTCACGAGGGGCGCACACTGAAGCTTTCTTT. The V gene is TRBV4-3, the J gene TRBJ1-1; D might be TRBD1 (5 bases). This CDR3 spans 16 amino acids. In germline, CDR1 is LGHNA, CDR2 YSLEER. Trimming shortened V by 0 bases and J by 3 bases, and 14 bases separated the two germline ends.

This clone was detected only a few times. The genes are TRBV7-2 and TRBJ1-6; a weak D match, TRBD1 (6 bases). CDR3 size: 17 residues. The germline V gene has CDR1 SGHTA and CDR2 FQGNSA. V was trimmed by 1 base and J by 7 bases, leaving 17 bases between them. CDR3 sequence: CASSLVSQGGGNSPLHF. In DNA, the CDR3 is TGTGCCAGCAGCTTAGTATCACAGGGTGGCGGCAATTCACCCCTCCACTTT.

On this clone: The junction departs from germline at one end; a sequencing error may be responsible. This sample includes further DNA sequences coding for the same CDR3. This rearrangement joins TRBV5-1 to TRBJ2-5; the match to TRBD1 covers 8 bases. CDR1 and CDR2 from the germline V gene are SGHRS and YFSETQ. The CDR3 runs 15 residues. The CDR3 reads CASSSLPTGVETQYF. The CDR3 coding sequence is TGCGCCAGCAGTTCACTCCCGACAGGGGTAGAGACTCAGTACTTC.

The chain combines TRBV11-1 with TRBJ2-2; D not certain. Per germline, CDR1 SGHAT and CDR2 FQDESV (reference sequence). V lost 3 bases to trimming and J lost 8 bases, with 10 bases between them. The CDR3 contains 13 residues. The CDR3 sequence is CASSLKSSGELFF. The CDR3 DNA sequence: TGTGCCAGCAGCTTGAAGAGTTCTGGGGAGCTGTTTTTT.

The genes are TRBV19 and TRBJ2-1; 9 bases agree with TRBD2. Trimming cost V 5 bases and J 0 bases; bases outside gene matches: 2. CDR3 length: 15 amino acids. The germline V gene encodes CDR1 LNHDA and CDR2 SQIVND (reference sequence). CDR3 in amino acids: CASSFSGSSYNEQFF. In DNA form, the CDR3 reads TGTGCCAGTAGTTTTAGCGGGAGCTCCTACAATGAGCAGTTCTTC.

This chain uses TRBV28 with TRBJ2-5; D ambiguous. The germline gives CDR1 MDHEN, CDR2 SYDVKM. CDR3 size: 13 residues. Trimming cost V 1 base and J 0 bases, with 3 bases left between them. The CDR3 sequence is CASSLSDQETQYF. DNA for the CDR3: TGTGCCAGCAGTTTATCGGACCAAGAGACCCAGTACTTC.

CDR3: CASSIQPNSYNEQFF. The CDR3 coding sequence is TGTGCCAGTAGTATCCAGCCGAACTCCTACAATGAGCAGTTCTTC. This chain connects TRBV19 to TRBJ2-1; D not resolved. There are 15 residues in the CDR3. The V gene lost 3 bases and the J gene lost 0 bases, with 9 bases spanning the gap. Per germline, CDR1 LNHDA and CDR2 SQIVND (reference sequence).

The chain employs TRBV5-1 and TRBJ2-2, with 11 positions matching TRBD1. Per the germline V gene, CDR1 is SGHRS and CDR2 is YFSETQ. This CDR3 comprises 15 residues. With V trimmed by 4 bases and J by 5 bases, 4 bases remained unmatched. CDR3 bases: TGCGCCAGCAGCCCCGGGACAGGGGGAACCGGGGAGCTGTTTTTT. Amino acid sequence: CASSPGTGGTGELFF.

In this sample, this clone turned up a few times. The rearrangement uses TRBV18 and TRBJ1-2; D is perhaps TRBD1 (5 bases). Trimming took 3 bases from V and 8 from J, leaving 31 bases between them. Germline V gene lookup returns CDR1 KGHSH and CDR2 LQKENI. This CDR3 has 19 residues. DNA of the CDR3: TGTGCCAGCTCACCCGTTACCGGGACTGCCACGGCTGTTTTAGGCGGCTACACCTTC. It encodes CASSPVTGTATAVLGGYTF. Combining the CDR3 with reference TRBV18 and TRBJ1-2 gives the whole variable domain NAGVMQNPRHLVRRRGQEARLRCSPMKGHSHVYWYRQLPEEGLKFMVYLQKENIIDESGMPKERFSAEFPKEGPSILRIQQVVRGDSAAYFCASSPVTGTATAVLGGYTFGSGTRLTVV.

The chain uses TRBV5-5 and TRBJ2-5; D is perhaps TRBD1 (5 bases). Trimming cost V 7 bases and J 0 bases, with 16 bases left between them. This CDR3 is built from 15 residues. Germline V gives CDR1 SGHKS, CDR2 YYEKEE (reference sequence). The chain's CDR3 is CASGNQGVYQETQYF. In nucleotides, the CDR3 is TGTGCCAGCGGGAATCAAGGGGTTTACCAAGAGACCCAGTACTTC.

This clone was observed a few times. The V call is TRBV19, the J call TRBJ1-1, with D possibly matching TRBD1 (5 bases). V shed 0 bases and J shed 5 bases, with 13 bases lying between them. CDR3 length equals 15 residues. The germline V gene has CDR1 LNHDA and CDR2 SQIVND (reference sequence). The CDR3 DNA sequence: TGTGCCAGTAGTATAGATCTATCGGGGGGGACTGAAGCTTTCTTT. Its protein is CASSIDLSGGTEAFF.

This chain links TRBV2 with TRBJ1-6, with D perhaps matching TRBD1 (5 bases). V lost 6 bases, J lost 7 bases, and 16 bases lay in between. The CDR3 consists of 15 residues. In germline, CDR1 is SNHLY, CDR2 FYNNEI. The CDR3 reads CASREPGIRNSPLHF. The CDR3 DNA sequence: TGTGCCAGCAGAGAACCAGGGATACGAAATTCACCCCTCCACTTT.

The rearrangement joins TRBV7-9 to TRBJ2-7; 8 bases are a match to TRBD1. The V and J ends lost 2 bases and 5 bases, in that order; junction bases with no gene match: 11. CDR1 and CDR2 (germline): SEHNR, FQNEAQ (reference sequence). The CDR3 runs to 16 residues. CDR3 sequence (DNA): TGTGCCAGCAGCTTAAAGTTTGGGCAGGGGGCCCACGAGCAGTACTTC. This encodes CASSLKFGQGAHEQYF.

The gene calls are TRBV7-3 and TRBJ2-2; 7 bases match TRBD1. The ends lost 5 bases at V and 0 bases at J; junction bases unmatched: 9. The CDR3 contains 17 residues. Germline V gene sequence: CDR1 SGHTA, CDR2 FQGTGA. The CDR3: CASSRTRQGANTGELFF. The CDR3 coding sequence is TGTGCCAGCAGCCGAACAAGGCAGGGGGCGAACACCGGGGAGCTGTTTTTT.

The V gene is TRBV7-2, the J gene TRBJ2-3; D could derive from TRBD1 or TRBD2 (5 bases each). There are 13 residues in the CDR3. The ends were cut back, 6 bases at V and 0 bases at J, with 7 bases in the middle. The germline CDR1 and CDR2 sequences are SGHTA and FQGNSA. The CDR3 region is CASRGDSTDTQYF. Written as DNA, the CDR3 is TGTGCCAGCAGGGGGGACAGCACAGATACGCAGTATTTT. The complete variable domain, with remaining parts taken from reference TRBV7-2 and TRBJ2-3, reads GAGVSQSPSNKVTEKGKDVELRCDPISGHTALYWYRQSLGQGLEFLIYFQGNSAPDKSGLPSDRFSAERTGGSVSTLTIQRTQQEDSAVYLCASRGDSTDTQYFGPGTRLTVL.

The chain uses TRBV7-7 and TRBJ2-2; D gene unclear. V gave up 1 base and J gave up 0 bases, with 3 bases separating them. The CDR3 extends over 14 amino acids. Germline lookup yields CDR1 SSHAT and CDR2 FNYEAQ (reference sequence). The CDR3 protein is CASSLGTNTGELFF. The DNA of the CDR3 is TGTGCCAGCAGCTTAGGGACGAACACCGGGGAGCTGTTTTTT.

This clone came up a few times. The gene calls are TRBV6-5 and TRBJ2-1; a weak D match, TRBD1 (6 bases). Germline values: CDR1 MNHEY, CDR2 SVGAGI. The CDR3 runs 15 residues. Trimming cost V 2 bases and J 8 bases, with 16 bases left between them. Here the CDR3 DNA reads TGTGCCAGCAGTTACGGGGGCAGGGGTTATGATGAGCAGTTCTTC. It is translated as CASSYGGRGYDEQFF.

The sample holds one count of this clone. The chain links TRBV2 to TRBJ2-1; 9 nucleotides match TRBD2. CDR3 size: 15 residues. The germline V gene encodes CDR1 SNHLY and CDR2 FYNNEI. Trimming at V came to 2 bases and at J to 10 bases, leaving 9 bases not matched to a gene. The CDR3: CASSEWLAGTEEQFF. CDR3 DNA sequence: TGTGCCAGCAGTGAATGGCTAGCGGGGACCGAGGAGCAGTTCTTC. The full variable domain, in which reference TRBV2 and TRBJ2-1 provide the parts outside the CDR3, is EPEVTQTPSHQVTQMGQEVILRCVPISNHLYFYWYRQILGQKVEFLVSFYNNEISEKSEIFDDQFSVERPDGSNFTLKIRSTKLEDSAMYFCASSEWLAGTEEQFFGPGTRLTVL.

The rearrangement links TRBV27 to TRBJ2-1; D not certain. The CDR3 contains 13 residues. Between the trimmed V and J ends, which lost 6 bases and 5 bases, there was a span of 11 bases. Germline V gene lookup returns CDR1 MNHEY and CDR2 SMNVEV (reference sequence). CDR3 bases: TGTGCCAGCAGCCAAGCGTACAACAATGAGCAGTTCTTC. Translating it yields CASSQAYNNEQFF.

This sequence joins TRBV27 and TRBJ2-3; 11 bases are shared with TRBD2. Germline-derived CDR1 and CDR2 are MNHEY and SMNVEV (reference sequence). The CDR3 runs 15 residues. V lost 7 bases and J lost 5; bases outside the gene matches: 8. CDR3 sequence (DNA): TGTGCCAGCACCCTTAGCGGGGGGGGCAGAGATACGCAGTATTTT. It translates to CASTLSGGGRDTQYF.

The chain carries TRBV10-2 and TRBJ1-5; D is unresolved. Germline V CDR1 and CDR2: WSHSY, SAAADI. V was clipped by 0 bases and J by 2 bases, with 14 bases between them. The CDR3 has 17 amino acids. As DNA, the CDR3 is TGCGCCAGCAGTGAGTCCTGGGCCCCTGCAGGCAATCAGCCCCAGCATTTT. The encoded protein is CASSESWAPAGNQPQHF.

V usage is TRBV13 and J usage is TRBJ2-7, with D uncertain. The CDR3 has 15 amino acids. Between the trimmed V and J ends, which lost 0 bases and 1 base, there was a span of 10 bases. The germline V gene encodes CDR1 PRHDT and CDR2 FYEKMQ (reference sequence). CDR3 region: CASSLGPDQSYEQYF. Written as DNA, the CDR3 is TGTGCCAGCAGCTTAGGCCCGGACCAATCCTACGAGCAGTACTTC. The variable domain in full, completed from reference TRBV13 and TRBJ2-7, reads AAGVIQSPRHLIKEKRETATLKCYPIPRHDTVYWYQQGPGQDPQFLISFYEKMQSDKGSIPDRFSAQQFSDYHSELNMSSLELGDSALYFCASSLGPDQSYEQYFGPGTRLTVT.

The chain employs TRBV7-2 and TRBJ2-3; 7 bases align to TRBD1. Germline loops: CDR1 SGHTA, CDR2 FQGNSA. The J segment lost 1 base and the V segment lost 5 bases, leaving 3 bases of the junction unmatched. This CDR3 region has 14 residues. CDR3 protein: CASSQGQGTDTQYF. The CDR3 DNA sequence: TGTGCCAGCAGCCAAGGACAGGGCACAGATACGCAGTATTTT.

The table lists this clone with a few counts. The rearrangement links TRBV10-1 to TRBJ2-3, with a weak D call TRBD2 (7 bases). CDR3 size: 15 residues. CDR1 and CDR2 from the germline V gene are WNHNN and SYGVQD (reference sequence). Trimming removed 0 bases from V and 5 bases from J, with 12 bases in between. The DNA of the CDR3 is TGCGCCAGCAGTGAGTCGGGGGGGCCGGGAGATACGCAGTATTTT. Encoded protein: CASSESGGPGDTQYF.